One sample yielded the 25 T cell receptor beta chains listed below, sequenced in a study of cytomegalovirus exposure and HLA in healthy donors. Use of 60 Vbeta and 13 Jbeta primers characterized the PCR. Profiled with immunoSEQ multiplex PCR; TCRdb holds only in-frame clones, not every one. The sample includes about 97,000 clones, 76% of them seen just once. What was sequenced was PBMCs. Receptors were obtained from a man between 35 and 55 years old in good health and CMV-seronegative.

This clone is a singleton in its sample. The chain couples TRBV30 to TRBJ1-2; D is possibly TRBD1 (5 bases). V dropped 2 bases and J dropped 8 bases, with 21 bases sitting between them. This CDR3 is built from 15 residues. CDR1 is GTSNPN and CDR2 is SVGIG in the germline V gene (reference sequence). CDR3 in amino acids: CAWSFSGTSLGGYTF. CDR3 in DNA: TGTGCCTGGAGTTTTTCCGGGACTTCCCTGGGAGGCTACACCTTC.

In DNA, the CDR3 is TGTGCCAGCTCACCAAAACAGGGGGCAAAAGGAAACACCATATATTTT. This gives the protein CASSPKQGAKGNTIYF. The gene calls are TRBV18 and TRBJ1-3, with 9 bases lining up with TRBD1. Germline V CDR1 and CDR2: KGHSH, LQKENI. V lost 2 bases to trimming and J lost 4 bases; unmatched junction nucleotides: 6. This CDR3 has 16 amino acids. The variable domain in full, with the rest retrieved from reference TRBV18 and TRBJ1-3, is NAGVMQNPRHLVRRRGQEARLRCSPMKGHSHVYWYRQLPEEGLKFMVYLQKENIIDESGMPKERFSAEFPKEGPSILRIQQVVRGDSAAYFCASSPKQGAKGNTIYFGEGSWLTVV.

CDR3 sequence (DNA): TGTGCCAGCACGGACAGGGATAATGAAAAACTGTTTTTT. It is translated as CASTDRDNEKLFF. J is TRBJ1-4 and V is TRBV2, with TRBD1 matching 8 bases. The CDR3 spans 13 residues. J lost 4 bases, V lost 7 bases, and 2 bases had no gene match. Germline CDR1 and CDR2: SNHLY and FYNNEI.

CDR3 sequence (DNA): TGCGCCAGCAGCCCTGGCTGGACATTTGGGGATAATTCACCCCTCCACTTT. This codes for CASSPGWTFGDNSPLHF. The V call is TRBV5-1, the J call TRBJ1-6; D possibly corresponds to TRBD1 (5 bases). V was cut by 4 bases and J by 5 bases, with 19 bases left in between. The CDR3 totals 17 residues. Germline V gene sequence: CDR1 SGHRS, CDR2 YFSETQ.

The V and J genes are TRBV10-3 and TRBJ1-6; a weak D match, TRBD1 (5 bases). CDR1 is ENHRY, CDR2 SYGVKD, per germline. V was shortened by 2 bases and J by 6 bases, with 8 bases between the two germline ends. This CDR3 is built from 14 residues. DNA for the CDR3: TGTGCCATCAGTGAGGCAGGGCGTAATTCACCCCTCCACTTT. It yields the protein CAISEAGRNSPLHF.

The V call is TRBV2, the J call TRBJ1-2; possible D gene TRBD1, 6 bases. The CDR3 is 12 amino acids. Germline CDR1 and CDR2: SNHLY and FYNNEI. V lost 6 bases, J lost 4 bases, and 9 bases lay in between. CDR3 nucleotides: TGTGCCAGCAGCGGACAGACCTATGGCTACACCTTC. Translated, it gives CASSGQTYGYTF.

This clone has just one count. V usage is TRBV18 and J usage is TRBJ2-3; maybe TRBD2 (5 bases). The CDR3 spans 12 residues. Germline CDR1 reads KGHSH; CDR2 reads LQKENI. V was trimmed by 2 bases and J by 6 bases, leaving 6 bases between them. The CDR3 region is CASSPGEDTQYF. The CDR3 bases are TGTGCCAGCTCACCAGGGGAGGATACGCAGTATTTT.

V and J are TRBV7-2 and TRBJ1-3; D is perhaps TRBD1 (5 bases). Germline CDR1 SGHTA, CDR2 FQGNSA. V dropped 5 bases and J dropped 7 bases, with 24 bases sitting between them. The CDR3 has 17 residues. This CDR3 reads CASSPRWGDQGGNTIYF. Written as DNA, the CDR3 is TGTGCCAGCAGCCCACGCTGGGGGGATCAAGGCGGGAACACCATATATTTT. Together with reference TRBV7-2 and TRBJ1-3, the CDR3 gives the full variable domain: GAGVSQSPSNKVTEKGKDVELRCDPISGHTALYWYRQSLGQGLEFLIYFQGNSAPDKSGLPSDRFSAERTGGSVSTLTIQRTQQEDSAVYLCASSPRWGDQGGNTIYFGEGSWLTVV.

CDR3 amino acids: CASSSGTGGNTIYF. The DNA of the CDR3 is TGTGCCAGCAGCTCCGGGACAGGGGGTAACACCATATATTTT. This chain joins TRBV11-3 and TRBJ1-3, with 11 positions matching TRBD1. CDR1 SGHNT and CDR2 YENEEA come from the germline V gene. Unmatched junction bases numbered 3, after V lost 4 bases and J lost 7 bases. The CDR3 covers 14 residues.

This chain connects TRBV6-5 to TRBJ1-5; 7 bases agree with TRBD1. V shed 6 bases, J shed 3 bases, and the junction held 5 bases outside the gene matches. The CDR3 runs 14 residues. The germline V gene encodes CDR1 MNHEY and CDR2 SVGAGI. This CDR3 is CASSPGTVNQPQHF. The CDR3 region has the DNA TGTGCCAGCAGCCCCGGGACAGTCAATCAGCCCCAGCATTTT.

The gene calls are TRBV19 and TRBJ1-5; possible D gene TRBD1, 5 bases. V was trimmed by 1 base and J by 9 bases, leaving 7 bases between them. This CDR3 contains 12 residues. Looked up from germline, CDR1 is LNHDA and CDR2 is SQIVND (reference sequence). CDR3 bases: TGTGCCAGTAGTATAGTCCAGGGGCCCCAGCATTTT. The encoded protein is CASSIVQGPQHF.

The chain links TRBV6-5 to TRBJ1-1; D ambiguous. The CDR3 sequence is 15 residues long. The V and J ends lost 8 bases and 0 bases respectively, with 16 bases between them. Germline V gives CDR1 MNHEY, CDR2 SVGAGI. In DNA, the CDR3 is TGTGCCAGCCAACCTGGTATGGCCGTGAACACTGAAGCTTTCTTT. Encoded protein: CASQPGMAVNTEAFF.

The V gene is TRBV7-8, the J gene TRBJ2-7; D possibly corresponds to TRBD2 (6 bases). V shed 3 bases and J shed 1 base, with 10 bases lying between them. Looked up from germline, CDR1 is SGHVS and CDR2 is FQNEAQ. The CDR3 is 14 residues long. The CDR3 is CASSLGDSSYEQYV. In DNA, the CDR3 is TGTGCCAGCAGCTTGGGGGACTCTTCCTACGAGCAGTACGTC.

This clone has more than one count but fewer than ten. The chain joins TRBV7-3 to TRBJ1-5; TRBD1 matches at 7 bases. CDR1 is SGHTA and CDR2 is FQGTGA in the germline V gene. This CDR3 has 17 residues. J lost 0 bases, V lost 5 bases, and 10 bases had no gene match. This CDR3 reads CASSPPRDSSSNQPQHF. CDR3 in DNA: TGTGCCAGCAGCCCCCCCCGGGACAGCTCTAGCAATCAGCCCCAGCATTTT. The full variable domain, in which reference TRBV7-3 and TRBJ1-5 provide the parts outside the CDR3, is GAGVSQTPSNKVTEKGKYVELRCDPISGHTALYWYRQSLGQGPEFLIYFQGTGAADDSGLPNDRFFAVRPEGSVSTLKIQRTERGDSAVYLCASSPPRDSSSNQPQHFGDGTRLSIL.

The chain combines TRBV19 with TRBJ2-2; D gene unclear. Trimming left V 1 base short and J 7 bases short, with 7 bases between. The CDR3 is 13 amino acids. The V gene's germline CDR1 is LNHDA and CDR2 SQIVND (reference sequence). The CDR3 DNA follows: TGTGCCAGTAGTATAGGGAGCGTCGGGGAGCTGTTTTTT. It yields the protein CASSIGSVGELFF.

Only one count was recorded for this clone. J is TRBJ2-1 and V is TRBV15; TRBD2 matches 15 bases. This CDR3 has 16 amino acids. V trimming: 5 bases; J trimming: 7 bases; junction bases outside the gene matches: 6. CDR1 and CDR2 (germline): LNHNV, YYDKDF (reference sequence). The CDR3 sequence is CATSPRGLAGGNEQFF. CDR3 sequence (DNA): TGTGCCACCAGCCCAAGGGGACTAGCGGGGGGTAATGAGCAGTTCTTC.

This chain connects TRBV4-2 to TRBJ1-6, with TRBD1 matching 7 bases. The V gene's germline CDR1 is LGHNA and CDR2 YNFKEQ. The CDR3 has 15 residues. After removal of 5 bases from V and 4 bases from J, the junction contained 5 bases not matched to a gene. The CDR3 spells CASSAPTGYNSPLHF. CDR3 DNA: TGTGCCAGCAGCGCACCGACAGGGTATAATTCACCCCTCCACTTT.

This chain uses TRBV18 with TRBJ2-2; the D is unclear. Germline values: CDR1 KGHSH, CDR2 LQKENI. Trimming removed 3 bases from V and 2 bases from J, with 19 bases in between. This CDR3 is built from 18 residues. This CDR3 is CASSPVVTAELNTGELFF. CDR3 sequence (DNA): TGTGCCAGCTCACCTGTTGTAACCGCTGAACTTAACACCGGGGAGCTGTTTTTT.

V gene TRBV9 combines with J gene TRBJ2-5, with 9 bases aligning to TRBD1. Trimming took 4 bases from V and 5 from J; bases not matched to a gene: 3. Looked up from germline, CDR1 is SGDLS and CDR2 is YYNGEE. The CDR3 loop spans 13 amino acids. The CDR3: CASSNGQGETQYF. DNA for the CDR3: TGTGCCAGCAGCAACGGACAGGGGGAGACCCAGTACTTC.

The genes are TRBV10-1 and TRBJ1-4; D ambiguous. Germline V lookup: CDR1 WNHNN, CDR2 SYGVQD (reference sequence). V was pared by 7 bases and J by 8 bases, with 17 bases between. The CDR3 sequence is 14 residues long. The DNA of the CDR3 is TGCGCCAGCAAAGTGGGTATGGGAGGCGAAAAACTGTTTTTT. This sequence encodes CASKVGMGGEKLFF.

The CDR3 DNA reads as TGTGCCAGCAGTAACGACTTTATCTCTGGAAACACCATATATTTT. Translating gives CASSNDFISGNTIYF. This chain links TRBV25-1 with TRBJ1-3; D is unclear. Deletions cut 5 bases from V and 0 bases from J, with 11 bases between. Germline assignment: CDR1 MGHDK and CDR2 SYGVNS. The CDR3 sequence is 15 residues long.

This clone appeared a few times. The sample carries other DNA sequences with the same CDR3. The chain links TRBV15 to TRBJ2-2; D not resolved. Germline V gene data show CDR1 as LNHNV and CDR2 as YYDKDF (reference sequence). Trimming pared 0 bases from V and 0 bases from J, leaving 8 bases between. The CDR3 has 16 amino acids. The CDR3 loop is CATSRDVASNTGELFF. CDR3 bases: TGTGCCACCAGCAGAGATGTGGCTTCGAACACCGGGGAGCTGTTTTTT.

This chain joins TRBV5-8 and TRBJ2-2; D remains unclear. CDR3 length: 15 residues. The V gene's germline CDR1 is SGHTS and CDR2 YDEGEE. V was trimmed by 1 base and J by 0 bases, leaving 7 bases between them. This CDR3 reads CASSLFLANTGELFF. The DNA for the CDR3 is TGTGCCAGCAGCTTGTTCCTCGCGAACACCGGGGAGCTGTTTTTT.

The chain carries TRBV7-9 and TRBJ1-2, with TRBD1 matching over 7 bases. Germline V gives CDR1 SEHNR, CDR2 FQNEAQ (reference sequence). V shed 2 bases and J 4 bases; nucleotides not matched to a gene: 4. The CDR3 is 14 residues long. CDR3 in DNA: TGTGCCAGCAGCTTAAGTAACAGGGGCTATGGCTACACCTTC. Its protein is CASSLSNRGYGYTF.

The rearrangement joins TRBV6-6 to TRBJ1-2; TRBD1 might be the D (6 bases). The germline V gene encodes CDR1 MNHNY and CDR2 SVGAGI (reference sequence). The CDR3 is 15 amino acids. Trimming removed 1 base from V and 3 bases from J, with 12 bases in between. CDR3 loop: CASSYLDGQHYGYTF. The CDR3 region has the DNA TGTGCCAGCAGTTACTTAGACGGACAGCACTATGGCTACACCTTC.